The 25 T cell receptor beta chains below come from one sample, sequenced in a study of pediatric ulcerative colitis. Here immunoSEQ multiplex PCR was the method, and the copy in TCRdb shows in-frame clones only, minus some. The repertoire holds approximately 32,000 clones, with 82% as singletons. The material sequenced was blood. The receptors originated from a boy aged 10-17 years with severe ulcerative colitis.

The rearrangement joins TRBV30 to TRBJ2-7; TRBD2 is a possible D gene (5 bases). V dropped 0 bases and J dropped 0 bases, with 6 bases sitting between them. CDR3 length: 13 residues. CDR1 and CDR2 (germline): GTSNPN, SVGIG (reference sequence). The CDR3 coding sequence is TGTGCCTGGAGTGTTGGGAGCTCCTACGAGCAGTACTTC. The encoded protein is CAWSVGSSYEQYF.

The rearrangement uses TRBV10-3 and TRBJ2-7; 12 nucleotides agree with TRBD1. This CDR3 is 15 amino acids long. From germline, CDR1 is ENHRY and CDR2 SYGVKD. Unmatched junction bases numbered 3, after V lost 4 bases and J lost 2 bases. CDR3 sequence reads: CAISGGTGGPYEQYF. For the CDR3, the DNA is TGTGCCATCAGTGGCGGGACAGGGGGCCCCTACGAGCAGTACTTC.

The chain recombines TRBV10-1 with TRBJ2-6; the D gene could be TRBD1 or TRBD2 (5 bases each). This CDR3 is built from 15 residues. CDR1 is WNHNN and CDR2 is SYGVQD in the germline V gene (reference sequence). Trimming pared 7 bases from V and 2 bases from J, leaving 12 bases between. CDR3 coding DNA: TGCGCCAGCACCGGGACCGCGGCTGGGGCCAACGTCCTGACTTTC. Protein sequence: CASTGTAAGANVLTF.

The chain carries TRBV28 and TRBJ2-1, with D tentatively TRBD1 (5 bases). CDR3 length: 11 residues. With 2 bases removed from V and 10 bases from J, the gap between germline ends came to 6 bases. Per germline, CDR1 MDHEN and CDR2 SYDVKM. CDR3 nucleotide sequence: TGTGCCAGCAGTTTAGCAGGGGAGCAGTTCTTC. Amino acids: CASSLAGEQFF.

This clone came up once. This chain connects TRBV2 to TRBJ2-7, with 8 bases aligning to TRBD1. Germline loops: CDR1 SNHLY, CDR2 FYNNEI. J lost 2 bases, V lost 7 bases, and 4 bases had no gene match. The CDR3 has 13 residues. In DNA form, the CDR3 reads TGTGCCAGCACGGACAGGGCCACCTACGAGCAGTACTTC. It specifies CASTDRATYEQYF.

The gene calls are TRBV2 and TRBJ1-1; D might be TRBD1 (6 bases). The CDR3 totals 14 residues. Germline V CDR1 and CDR2: SNHLY, FYNNEI. V gave up 7 bases and J gave up 4 bases, with 16 bases separating them. CDR3 sequence (DNA): TGTGCCAGCAATGCCCCGGGGGGGCCCACTGAAGCTTTCTTT. This gives the protein CASNAPGGPTEAFF.

V is TRBV7-2 and J is TRBJ1-1; the D gene is possibly TRBD1 (6 bases). V was trimmed by 5 bases and J by 5 bases, leaving 21 bases between them. There are 16 residues in the CDR3. The germline V gene encodes CDR1 SGHTA and CDR2 FQGNSA. This CDR3 reads CASSLGPQGSGTEAFF. Written as DNA, the CDR3 is TGTGCCAGCAGCCTTGGACCTCAGGGGTCGGGGACTGAAGCTTTCTTT.

The CDR3 nucleotides are TGTGCCAGCAGCCAAGTCCCCGGGGAGACCCAGTACTTC. It specifies CASSQVPGETQYF. The chain combines TRBV5-4 with TRBJ2-5, with D unclear. The V end was cut by 4 bases, the J end by 5 bases, with 12 bases between. There are 13 residues in the CDR3. The germline CDR1 and CDR2 sequences are SGHNT and YYREEE (reference sequence). The variable domain in full, completed from reference TRBV5-4 and TRBJ2-5, reads ETGVTQSPTHLIKTRGQQVTLRCSSQSGHNTVSWYQQALGQGPQFIFQYYREEENGRGNFPPRFSGLQFPNYSSELNVNALELDDSALYLCASSQVPGETQYFGPGTRLLVL.

This clone was found once. In DNA, the CDR3 is TGTGCCAGCAGCGTTTTAGCGGGGGGCACCTACGAGCAGTACTTC. It codes for CASSVLAGGTYEQYF. The chain couples TRBV9 to TRBJ2-7; 10 nucleotides line up with TRBD2. Germline CDR1 is SGDLS and CDR2 is YYNGEE. This CDR3 has 15 residues. The trim removed 2 bases at V and 2 bases at J, leaving 4 bases unmatched.

This chain links TRBV10-3 with TRBJ2-3, with D perhaps matching TRBD2 (6 bases). The V gene lost 2 bases and the J gene lost 3 bases, with 12 bases spanning the gap. The CDR3 contains 15 residues. In germline, CDR1 is ENHRY, CDR2 SYGVKD. In nucleotides, the CDR3 is TGTGCCATCAGTGAGCCTCAGACTAGTACAGATACGCAGTATTTT. This gives the protein CAISEPQTSTDTQYF.

The chain carries TRBV23-1 and TRBJ2-1, with a tentative D call TRBD2 (5 bases). TRBV23-1 is known as an ORF, though its function is uncertain. Trimming pared 0 bases from V and 5 bases from J, leaving 14 bases between. This CDR3 spans 16 amino acids. DNA for the CDR3: TGCGCCAGCAGTCAATCAAGCCGGGATATTAACAATGAGCAGTTCTTC. Protein sequence: CASSQSSRDINNEQFF.

The rearrangement links TRBV7-2 to TRBJ1-6; no firm D call. V was pared by 1 base and J by 7 bases, with 8 bases between. The CDR3 has 14 residues. CDR1 and CDR2 (germline): SGHTA, FQGNSA. CDR3 in amino acids: CASSLGGINSPLHF. CDR3 sequence (DNA): TGTGCCAGCAGCTTAGGGGGAATCAATTCACCCCTCCACTTT.

This chain joins TRBV19 and TRBJ2-1, with TRBD2 identical over 7 bases. Germline CDR1 and CDR2: LNHDA and SQIVND (reference sequence). The length of the CDR3 is 14 residues. J lost 10 bases, V lost 4 bases, and 10 bases had no gene match. The CDR3 nucleotides read TGTGCCAGTAGTACGGGGGGTACTGTTCGGGAGCAGTTCTTC. Its protein is CASSTGGTVREQFF.

The chain joins TRBV2 to TRBJ2-1; possibly TRBD1 for D (6 bases). The V end lost 8 bases, the J end lost 9 bases, and 17 bases lay between the germline ends. The CDR3 extends over 13 amino acids. Germline V gene data show CDR1 as SNHLY and CDR2 as FYNNEI. CDR3 nucleotide sequence: TGTGCCAGCGGTGGCAGGGGTTCGGTTGAGCAGTTCTTC. Translating it yields CASGGRGSVEQFF.

CDR3 residues: CASNTGGPEETQYF. Written as DNA, the CDR3 is TGCGCCAGCAATACGGGGGGCCCGGAGGAGACCCAGTACTTC. This sequence joins TRBV5-1 and TRBJ2-5, with a weak D call TRBD2 (7 bases). Trimming stripped 6 bases from V and 5 bases from J, with 17 bases between. CDR1 and CDR2 from the germline V gene are SGHRS and YFSETQ. CDR3 length: 14 residues.

CDR3 DNA: TGTGCCAGCAGTTACGAAGCGGGGCGCACCGGGGAGCTGTTTTTT. Translation gives CASSYEAGRTGELFF. This chain connects TRBV6-5 to TRBJ2-2, with TRBD2 matching 7 bases. Germline V gene sequence: CDR1 MNHEY, CDR2 SVGAGI. This CDR3 region has 15 residues. Trimming cost V 2 bases and J 4 bases; bases outside gene matches: 4.

The sample holds a few counts of this clone. This rearrangement joins TRBV4-3 to TRBJ1-5, with D hard to call. CDR1 and CDR2 from the germline V gene are LGHNA and YSLEER. The CDR3 contains 13 residues. Trimming took off 0 bases at V and 7 bases at J, with 7 bases between the two ends. In DNA form, the CDR3 reads TGCGCCAGCAGCCAAGAAACTGGGCAGCCCCAGCATTTT. This sequence encodes CASSQETGQPQHF.

The V call is TRBV6-8, the J call TRBJ1-1; D ambiguous. In germline, CDR1 is MNHGY, CDR2 SAAAGT. Deletions cut 7 bases from V and 12 bases from J, with 6 bases between. This CDR3 has 8 residues. The CDR3 bases are TGTGCCAGCAATCGGTCTTTCTTT. Translation gives CASNRSFF.

The chain uses TRBV6-4 and TRBJ1-5; no reliable D call. CDR3 length: 15 residues. With 6 bases removed from V and 4 bases from J, the gap between germline ends came to 16 bases. Germline loops: CDR1 MRHNA, CDR2 SNTAGT. The DNA of the CDR3 is TGTGCCAGCAGGCAGACTATCGGTAGGAATCAGCCCCAGCATTTT. Residues: CASRQTIGRNQPQHF.

V is TRBV6-1 and J is TRBJ2-3, with 8 bases aligning to TRBD1. The junction had 4 bases not matched to a gene; V was cut back by 2 bases and J by 3 bases. CDR3 size: 15 residues. Germline assignment: CDR1 MNHNS and CDR2 SASEGT. The CDR3 here is CASSELQGATDTQYF. The CDR3 coding sequence is TGTGCCAGCAGTGAATTGCAGGGGGCAACAGATACGCAGTATTTT.

The chain carries TRBV15 and TRBJ2-7; D may correspond to TRBD1 or TRBD2 (6 bases each). The CDR3 is made up of 15 amino acids. Germline V lookup: CDR1 LNHNV, CDR2 YYDKDF (reference sequence). The ends were cut back, 3 bases at V and 2 bases at J, with 14 bases in the middle. CDR3 in amino acids: CATSSAGHPPYEQYF. CDR3 nucleotides: TGTGCCACCAGCAGTGCGGGACACCCACCCTACGAGCAGTACTTC.

The CDR3 nucleotides are TGTGCCAGCAGCCTAAAGACAGGGAACACTGAAGCTTTCTTT. Encoded protein: CASSLKTGNTEAFF. The chain couples TRBV5-4 to TRBJ1-1; TRBD1 is a possible D gene (6 bases). The V gene's germline CDR1 is SGHNT and CDR2 YYREEE (reference sequence). The CDR3 contains 14 residues. Trimming stripped 4 bases from V and 1 base from J, with 11 bases between. The full variable domain, with the rest looked up from reference TRBV5-4 and TRBJ1-1, is ETGVTQSPTHLIKTRGQQVTLRCSSQSGHNTVSWYQQALGQGPQFIFQYYREEENGRGNFPPRFSGLQFPNYSSELNVNALELDDSALYLCASSLKTGNTEAFFGQGTRLTVV.

The chain employs TRBV5-1 and TRBJ1-1; TRBD1 matches 11 bases. Germline CDR1 is SGHRS and CDR2 is YFSETQ. Trimming removed 5 bases from V and 11 bases from J; junction bases left unmatched: 11. CDR3 length: 14 amino acids. CDR3 in amino acids: CASSMDRGRQGAFF. CDR3 nucleotide sequence: TGCGCCAGCAGTATGGACAGGGGGCGTCAGGGGGCTTTCTTT.

This clone was counted a single time. J is TRBJ2-7 and V is TRBV11-2; either TRBD1 or TRBD2 may fit D (6 bases each). Per germline, CDR1 SGHAT and CDR2 FQNNGV. This CDR3 is 15 amino acids long. V gave up 5 bases and J gave up 0 bases, with 14 bases separating them. CDR3 region: CASSEIPGASYEQYF. In nucleotides, the CDR3 is TGTGCCAGCAGCGAGATCCCGGGGGCCTCCTACGAGCAGTACTTC.

This chain joins TRBV18 and TRBJ2-3; possibly TRBD1 or TRBD2 for D (6 bases each). Germline CDR1 and CDR2: KGHSH and LQKENI. There are 16 residues in the CDR3. The V gene lost 0 bases and the J gene lost 2 bases, with 12 bases spanning the gap. Written as DNA, the CDR3 is TGTGCCAGCTCACCACCGAGAGGGGGGTACACAGATACGCAGTATTTT. It is translated as CASSPPRGGYTDTQYF.